A selection of T cell receptor beta chains follows, all from one sample in a study of Ad26.COV2.S vaccination and SARS-CoV-2 variants. Sequencing was performed with immunoSEQ multiplex PCR; in TCRdb, only in-frame clones are kept and a portion is missing. This sample yields 290,000 or so clones, of which 87% are seen a single time; under 4% belongs to the top ten. This specimen was peripheral blood, taken in a trial of Ad26.COV2.S vaccine versus placebo. These TCRs come from a person aged 18-60 years who received the Ad26.COV2.S COVID-19 vaccine or a placebo. Both conserved end residues are part of each CDR3. Each record gives: CDR3 length, V gene, clone size, CDR3 protein. Clone size is shown for a subset of rows, as once, few, many or a class of expanded clone.

19 | TRBV3-1/TRBV3-2 | - | CASSQEGAAGWSYNSPLHF
16 | TRBV2 | - | CASSETGTRGRETQYF
14 | TRBV13 | once | CASVLYPGLETQYF
14 | TRBV2 | - | CASSGPLEARELFF
12 | TRBV27 | - | CASRGEGYEQYF
13 | TRBV19 | - | CASGLTGVREQYF
12 | TRBV29-1 | - | CSVEDEGNGYTF
15 | TRBV9 | - | CASSAEDRGSSPLHF
16 | TRBV9 | - | CASSVDGTGGNYGYTF
15 | TRBV11-3 | - | CASSLEDRLFAMAFF
15 | TRBV3-1/TRBV3-2 | - | CASSQVIALGNEQFF
15 | TRBV11-2 | - | CASSLGASRYNEQFF
14 | TRBV7-3 | - | CASSPGGKGDPLHF
15 | TRBV18 | - | CASSGGTTNTGELFF
14 | TRBV9 | - | CASSVGDSDNEQFF
15 | TRBV5-1 | - | CASSWGAGIVTEAFF
12 | TRBV7-9 | - | CASSPDRAEAFF
11 | TRBV30 | - | CAWTSGNEQFF
13 | TRBV29-1 | many | CSGVTGVGETQYF
13 | TRBV12-3/TRBV12-4 | - | CASSSDRGDGYTF
16 | TRBV2 | - | CASSATSSATNEKLFF
17 | TRBV15 | - | CATSRGVGGILTGELFF
13 | TRBV30 | - | CAWEGLRDTEAFF
13 | TRBV19 | - | CASSRGRQETQYF
13 | TRBV27 | - | CASSLALGQPQHF
16 | TRBV5-1 | - | CASSPRTGGGTDTQYF
16 | TRBV6-1 | - | CASSEGPGLRNQPQHF
14 | TRBV6-1 | once | CASSEITGTTEAFF
15 | TRBV14 | - | CASSPRGWGTGELFF
14 | TRBV7-8 | - | CASSLRAGWYEQYF
13 | TRBV15 | - | CATSRDLTYEQYF